The TCR beta chain under discussion was sequenced for a study of blood T cell repertoires in COVID-19. Study details: COVID-19 samples, acute and convalescent, were from the United States, Italy and Spain. The cDNA or gDNA used as material had been derived from T cells, B-cell-depleted T cells, or PBMCs.

Trimming stripped 3 bases from V and 8 bases from J, with 13 bases between. The germline V gene has CDR1 SNHLY and CDR2 FYNNEI. The CDR3 runs to 14 residues. In the authors' workflow: Estimation of nucleated cell counts was performed using reference gene primer amplification. Using immunoSEQ multiplex PCR, the repertoire was profiled, and TCRdb retains in-frame clones only, with some absent. That table gives V, J and clone size, and the DNA gave D and trimming. Seen here are some 200,000 clones, around 80% observed once, and the top ten hold more than 4.5%. Sequencing input: peripheral blood. This clonotype was obtained from an older woman who had recovered from COVID-19. The chain is built from TRBV2 and TRBJ1-4; D ambiguous. CDR3 amino acids: CASSERWAVEKLFF. In nucleotides, the CDR3 is TGTGCCAGCAGTGAGAGATGGGCTGTCGAAAAACTGTTTTTT.